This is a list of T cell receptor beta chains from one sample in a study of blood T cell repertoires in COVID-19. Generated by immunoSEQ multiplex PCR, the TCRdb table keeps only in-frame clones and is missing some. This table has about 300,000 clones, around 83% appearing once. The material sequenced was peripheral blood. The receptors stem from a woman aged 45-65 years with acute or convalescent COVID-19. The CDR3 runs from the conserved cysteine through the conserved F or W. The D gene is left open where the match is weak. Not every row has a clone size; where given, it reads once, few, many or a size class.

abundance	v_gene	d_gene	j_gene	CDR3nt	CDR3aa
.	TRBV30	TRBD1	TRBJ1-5	TGTGCCTGGAGTCTAGGGGGCTATAGCAATCAGCCCCAGCATTTT	CAWSLGGYSNQPQHF
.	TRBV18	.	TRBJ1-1	TGTGCCAGCTCACCTTTGGGGGGGTCTGAAGCTTTCTTT	CASSPLGGSEAFF
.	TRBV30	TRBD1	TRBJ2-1	TGTGCCTGGAGTCATAACAGGGGGGCTTACAATGAGCAGTTCTTC	CAWSHNRGAYNEQFF
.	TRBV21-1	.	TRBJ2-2	TGTGCCAGCAGCAATCGGGACAGGGGGCAGGACACCGGGGAGCTGTTTTTT	CASSNRDRGQDTGELFF
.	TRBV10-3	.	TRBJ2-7	TGTGCCATCCTGCAGGGTGGCGAGCAGTACTTC	CAILQGGEQYF
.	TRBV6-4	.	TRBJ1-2	TGTGCCAGCAGTGCGAGCAGGGATACCTCCCTCTATGGCTACACCTTC	CASSASRDTSLYGYTF
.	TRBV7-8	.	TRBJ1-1	TGTGCCAGCAGCGTTAGACAGGTGATAGAAGCTTTCTTT	CASSVRQVIEAFF
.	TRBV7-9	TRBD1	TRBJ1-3	TGTGCCAGCAGGGCTACAGGGGATTACGGAAACACCATATATTTT	CASRATGDYGNTIYF
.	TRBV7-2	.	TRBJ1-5	TGTGCCAGCAGCTTAGACTCCGGTGGCAATCAGCCCCAGCATTTT	CASSLDSGGNQPQHF
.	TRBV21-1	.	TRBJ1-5	TGTGCCAGCAGCAACCCGAAAGGACAGAGCAATCAGCCCCAGCATTTT	CASSNPKGQSNQPQHF
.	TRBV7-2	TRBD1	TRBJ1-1	TGTGCCAGCAGCTCCTCAGGGACAGGCACTGAAGCTTTCTTT	CASSSSGTGTEAFF
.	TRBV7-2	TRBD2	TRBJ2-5	TGTGCCAGCAGCTTGGGGCTCTTAGCGGGGGGGCATGAGACCCAGTACTTC	CASSLGLLAGGHETQYF
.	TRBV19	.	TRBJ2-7	TGTGCCAGTAGTTCTTCAGGTGGCGAGCAGTACTTC	CASSSSGGEQYF
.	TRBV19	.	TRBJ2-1	TGTGCCAGTAGTATAAGGGGGTTGGGAAATGAGCAGTTCTTC	CASSIRGLGNEQFF
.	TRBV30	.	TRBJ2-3	TGTGCCTGGGGGAGTAGCACAGATACGCAGTATTTT	CAWGSSTDTQYF
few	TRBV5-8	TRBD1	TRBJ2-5	TGTGCCAGCAGCCCCGGGACAGAACGCCAAGAGACCCAGTACTTC	CASSPGTERQETQYF
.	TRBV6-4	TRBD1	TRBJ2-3	TGTGCCAGCAGGAGGGGACAGAGTAGCACAGATACGCAGTATTTT	CASRRGQSSTDTQYF